The clone carrying this T cell receptor beta chain was recorded a few times. It was with 60 Vbeta and 13 Jbeta primers that the PCR ran. TCRdb's copy holds only in-frame clones and misses some; the assay was immunoSEQ multiplex PCR. The sample consists of under 250,000 clones, approximately 79% of them appearing once. The record originates from a study of cytomegalovirus exposure and HLA in healthy donors. The sequencing sample was made of PBMCs. The source is a man over 45 in good health and CMV-seronegative.

CDR3 bases: TGTGCCAGTAGCCGGCTGGCGGGACAAGAGACCCAGTACTTC. It is translated as CASSRLAGQETQYF. The V call is TRBV19, the J call TRBJ2-5, with D perhaps matching TRBD2 (6 bases). From germline, CDR1 is LNHDA and CDR2 SQIVND (reference sequence). V gave up 6 bases and J gave up 2 bases, with 13 bases separating them. This CDR3 comprises 14 residues.